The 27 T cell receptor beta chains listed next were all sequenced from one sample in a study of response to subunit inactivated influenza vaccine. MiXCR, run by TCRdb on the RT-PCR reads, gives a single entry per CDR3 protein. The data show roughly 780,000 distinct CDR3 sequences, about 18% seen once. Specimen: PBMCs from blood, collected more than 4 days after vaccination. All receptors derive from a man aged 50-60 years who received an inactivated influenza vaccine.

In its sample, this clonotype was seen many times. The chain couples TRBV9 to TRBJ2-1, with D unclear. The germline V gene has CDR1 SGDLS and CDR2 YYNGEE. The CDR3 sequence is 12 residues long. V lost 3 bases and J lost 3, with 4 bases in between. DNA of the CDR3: TGTGCCAGCAGCGAAAACTACAATGAGCAGTTCTTC. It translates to CASSENYNEQFF.

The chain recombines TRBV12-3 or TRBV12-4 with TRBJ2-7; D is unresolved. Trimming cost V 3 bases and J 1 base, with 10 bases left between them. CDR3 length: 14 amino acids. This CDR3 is CASSLRSTSYEQYF. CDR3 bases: TGTGCCAGCAGTTTGAGGTCGACTTCCTACGAGCAGTACTTC.

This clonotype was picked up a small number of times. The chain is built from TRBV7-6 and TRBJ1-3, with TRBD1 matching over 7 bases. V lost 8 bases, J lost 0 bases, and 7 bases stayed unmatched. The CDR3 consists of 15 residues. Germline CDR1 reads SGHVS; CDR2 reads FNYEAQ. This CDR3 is CASGFSGGSGNTIYF. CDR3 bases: TGTGCCAGCGGATTCTCAGGGGGCTCTGGAAACACCATATATTTT.

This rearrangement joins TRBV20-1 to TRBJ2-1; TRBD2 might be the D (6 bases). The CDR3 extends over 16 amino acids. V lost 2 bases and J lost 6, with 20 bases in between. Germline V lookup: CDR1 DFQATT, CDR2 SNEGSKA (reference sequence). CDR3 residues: CSARRRDWPNLNEQFF. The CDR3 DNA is TGCAGTGCTAGAAGGCGGGACTGGCCTAACCTCAATGAGCAGTTCTTC.

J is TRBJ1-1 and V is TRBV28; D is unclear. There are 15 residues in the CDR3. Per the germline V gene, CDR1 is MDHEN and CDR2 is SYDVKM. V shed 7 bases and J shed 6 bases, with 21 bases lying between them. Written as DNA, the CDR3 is TGTGCCAGCACCTACGCCGCCCGAGGGCAACCTGAAGCTTTCTTT. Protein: CASTYAARGQPEAFF.

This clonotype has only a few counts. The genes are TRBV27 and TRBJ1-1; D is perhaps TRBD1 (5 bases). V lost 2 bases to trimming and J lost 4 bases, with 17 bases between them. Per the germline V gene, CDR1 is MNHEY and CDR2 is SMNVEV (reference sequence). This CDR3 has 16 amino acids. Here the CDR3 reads CASSLQGNRVGTEAFF. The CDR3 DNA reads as TGTGCCAGCAGTTTACAGGGCAATCGAGTGGGCACTGAAGCTTTCTTT.

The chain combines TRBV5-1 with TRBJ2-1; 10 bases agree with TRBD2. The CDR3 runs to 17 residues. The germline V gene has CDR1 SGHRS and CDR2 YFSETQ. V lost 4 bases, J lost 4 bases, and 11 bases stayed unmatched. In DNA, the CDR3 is TGCGCCAGCAGCACCTCGACCTGGACTAGCGGTTACAATGAGCAGTTCTTC. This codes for CASSTSTWTSGYNEQFF.

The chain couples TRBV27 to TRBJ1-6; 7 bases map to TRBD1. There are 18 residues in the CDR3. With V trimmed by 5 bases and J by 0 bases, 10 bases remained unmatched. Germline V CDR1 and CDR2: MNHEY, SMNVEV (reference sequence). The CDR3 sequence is CASSARTGPSSYNSPLHF. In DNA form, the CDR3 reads TGTGCCAGCAGTGCCCGGACAGGACCGAGCTCCTATAATTCACCCCTCCACTTT.

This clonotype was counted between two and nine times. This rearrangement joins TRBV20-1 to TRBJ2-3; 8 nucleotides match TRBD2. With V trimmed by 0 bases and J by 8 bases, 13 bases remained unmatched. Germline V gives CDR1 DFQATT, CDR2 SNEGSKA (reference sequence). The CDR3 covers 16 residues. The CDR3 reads CSARDLGSGDLLTQYF. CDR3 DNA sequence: TGCAGTGCTAGAGATTTGGGTAGCGGGGATCTACTTACGCAGTATTTT.

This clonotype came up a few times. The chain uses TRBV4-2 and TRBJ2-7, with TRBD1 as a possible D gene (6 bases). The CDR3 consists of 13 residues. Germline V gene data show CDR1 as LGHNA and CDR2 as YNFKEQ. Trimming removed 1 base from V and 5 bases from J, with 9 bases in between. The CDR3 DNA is TGTGCCAGCAGCCAAGCAGGGGCCAACGAGCAGTACTTC. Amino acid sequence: CASSQAGANEQYF.

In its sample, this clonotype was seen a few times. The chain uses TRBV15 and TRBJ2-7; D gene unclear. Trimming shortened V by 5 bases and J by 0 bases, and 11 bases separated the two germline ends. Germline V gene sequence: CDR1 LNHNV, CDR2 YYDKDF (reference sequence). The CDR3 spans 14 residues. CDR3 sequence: CATSGDTTSYEQYF. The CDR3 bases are TGTGCCACCAGCGGCGACACAACCTCCTACGAGCAGTACTTC.

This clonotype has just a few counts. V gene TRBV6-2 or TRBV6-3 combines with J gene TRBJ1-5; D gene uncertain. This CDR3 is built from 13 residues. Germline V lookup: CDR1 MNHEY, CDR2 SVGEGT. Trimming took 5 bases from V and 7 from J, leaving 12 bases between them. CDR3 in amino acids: CASSARFGQPQHF. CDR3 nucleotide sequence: TGTGCCAGCAGTGCCCGGTTCGGGCAGCCCCAGCATTTT.

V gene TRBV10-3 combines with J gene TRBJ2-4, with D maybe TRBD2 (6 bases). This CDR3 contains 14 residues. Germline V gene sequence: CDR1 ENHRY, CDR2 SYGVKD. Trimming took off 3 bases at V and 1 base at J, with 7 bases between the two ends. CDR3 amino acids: CAISDGGAKNIQYF. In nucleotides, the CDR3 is TGTGCCATCAGTGATGGAGGGGCCAAAAACATTCAGTACTTC.

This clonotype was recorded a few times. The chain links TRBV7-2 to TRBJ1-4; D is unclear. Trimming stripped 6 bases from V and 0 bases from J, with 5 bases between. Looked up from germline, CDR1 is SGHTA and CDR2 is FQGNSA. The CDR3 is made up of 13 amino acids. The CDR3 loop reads CASRRATNEKLFF. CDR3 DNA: TGTGCCAGCAGGCGAGCAACTAATGAAAAACTGTTTTTT.

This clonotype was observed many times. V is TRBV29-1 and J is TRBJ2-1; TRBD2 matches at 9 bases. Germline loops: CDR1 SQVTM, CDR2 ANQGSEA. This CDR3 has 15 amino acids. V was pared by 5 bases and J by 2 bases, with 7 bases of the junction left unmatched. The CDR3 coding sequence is TGCAGCGTTTCTGGACTAGCGCCCCCCTACAATGAGCAGTTCTTC. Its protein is CSVSGLAPPYNEQFF.

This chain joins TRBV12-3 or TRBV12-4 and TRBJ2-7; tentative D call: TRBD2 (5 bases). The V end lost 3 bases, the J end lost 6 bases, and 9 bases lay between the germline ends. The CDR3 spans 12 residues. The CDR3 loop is CASSLIAGEQYF. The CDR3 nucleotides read TGTGCCAGCAGTTTGATCGCGGGCGAGCAGTACTTC.

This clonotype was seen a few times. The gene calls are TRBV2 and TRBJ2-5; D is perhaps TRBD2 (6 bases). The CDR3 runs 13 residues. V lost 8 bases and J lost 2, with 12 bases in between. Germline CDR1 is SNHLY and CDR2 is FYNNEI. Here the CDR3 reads CASLMGGQETQYF. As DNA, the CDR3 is TGTGCCAGCCTAATGGGGGGACAAGAGACCCAGTACTTC.

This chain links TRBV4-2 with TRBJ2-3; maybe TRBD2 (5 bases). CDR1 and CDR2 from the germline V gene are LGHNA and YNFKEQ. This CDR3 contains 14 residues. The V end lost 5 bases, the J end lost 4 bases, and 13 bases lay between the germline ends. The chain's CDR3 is CASSSRGSADTQYF. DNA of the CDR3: TGTGCCAGCAGCTCCCGGGGTAGCGCAGATACGCAGTATTTT.

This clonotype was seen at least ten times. The CDR3 is CASSQDRAGTGEQFF. The CDR3 DNA reads as TGTGCCAGCAGCCAAGATCGGGCAGGGACAGGTGAGCAGTTCTTC. The rearrangement joins TRBV4-2 to TRBJ2-1, with 8 bases lining up with TRBD1. The CDR3 loop spans 15 amino acids. Unmatched junction bases numbered 7, after V lost 0 bases and J lost 9 bases. The germline V gene has CDR1 LGHNA and CDR2 YNFKEQ.

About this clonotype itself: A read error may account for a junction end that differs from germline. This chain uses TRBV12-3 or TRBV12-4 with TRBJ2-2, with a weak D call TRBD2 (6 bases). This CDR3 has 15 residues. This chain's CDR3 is CARSLALAGPGELFF. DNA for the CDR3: TGTGCCCGCAGTTTAGCGCTGGCGGGGCCCGGGGAGCTGTTTTTT.

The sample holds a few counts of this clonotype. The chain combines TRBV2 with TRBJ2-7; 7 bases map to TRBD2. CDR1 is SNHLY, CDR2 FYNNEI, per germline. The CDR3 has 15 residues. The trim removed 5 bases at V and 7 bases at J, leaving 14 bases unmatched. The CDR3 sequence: CASSLAERATGEQYF. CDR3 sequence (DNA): TGTGCCAGCAGTCTAGCGGAGCGGGCCACTGGGGAGCAGTACTTC.

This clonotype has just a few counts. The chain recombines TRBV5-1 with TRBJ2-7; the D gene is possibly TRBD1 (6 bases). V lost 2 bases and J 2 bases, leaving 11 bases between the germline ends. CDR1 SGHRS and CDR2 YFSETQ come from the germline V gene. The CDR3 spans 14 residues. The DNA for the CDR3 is TGCGCCAGCAGCTTTGGACAGCTCACCTACGAGCAGTACTTC. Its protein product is CASSFGQLTYEQYF.

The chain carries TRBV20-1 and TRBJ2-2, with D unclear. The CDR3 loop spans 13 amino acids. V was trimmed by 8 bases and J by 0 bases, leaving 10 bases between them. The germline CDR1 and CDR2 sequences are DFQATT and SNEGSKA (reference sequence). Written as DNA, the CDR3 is TGCAGTCCAACTCGGACGAACACCGGGGAGCTGTTTTTT. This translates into CSPTRTNTGELFF.

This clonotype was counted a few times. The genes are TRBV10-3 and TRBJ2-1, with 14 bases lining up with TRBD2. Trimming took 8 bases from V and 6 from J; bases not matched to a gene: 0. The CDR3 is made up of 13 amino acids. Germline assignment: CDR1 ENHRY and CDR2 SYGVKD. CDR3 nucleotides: TGTGCCATCGGGACTAGCGGGAGCAATGAGCAGTTCTTC. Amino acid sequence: CAIGTSGSNEQFF.

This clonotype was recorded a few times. The CDR3, as DNA: TGCAGCGTTTTACTGGGGGGGGTCGGCACTGAAGCTTTCTTT. This sequence encodes CSVLLGGVGTEAFF. The chain employs TRBV29-1 and TRBJ1-1; D might be TRBD1 (5 bases). Germline V gene data show CDR1 as SQVTM and CDR2 as ANQGSEA. Trimming took 5 bases from V and 4 from J, leaving 17 bases between them. CDR3 length: 14 residues. Full variable domain (rest looked up from reference TRBV29-1 and TRBJ1-1): SAVISQKPSRDICQRGTSLTIQCQVDSQVTMMFWYRQQPGQSLTLIATANQGSEATYESGFVIDKFPISRPNLTFSTLTVSNMSPEDSSIYLCSVLLGGVGTEAFFGQGTRLTVV.

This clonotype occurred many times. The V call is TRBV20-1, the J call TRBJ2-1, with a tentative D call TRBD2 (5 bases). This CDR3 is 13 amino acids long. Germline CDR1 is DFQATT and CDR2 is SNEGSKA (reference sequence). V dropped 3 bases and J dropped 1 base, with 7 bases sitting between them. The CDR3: CSARRESYNEQFF. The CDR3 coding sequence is TGCAGTGCTAGGAGGGAATCCTACAATGAGCAGTTCTTC.

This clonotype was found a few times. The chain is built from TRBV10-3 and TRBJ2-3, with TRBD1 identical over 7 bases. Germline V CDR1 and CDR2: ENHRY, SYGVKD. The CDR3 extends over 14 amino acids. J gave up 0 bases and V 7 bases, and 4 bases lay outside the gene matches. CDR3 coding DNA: TGTGCCATCACCCAACAGGGGAGCACAGATACGCAGTATTTT. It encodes CAITQQGSTDTQYF.